Presented here are 18 T cell receptor beta chains from one specimen sequenced in a study of cytomegalovirus exposure and HLA in healthy donors. Using immunoSEQ multiplex PCR, the repertoire was profiled, and TCRdb retains in-frame clones only, with some absent. The sample shows some 250,000 clones, around 90% of them seen only once. Source material: PBMCs. The receptors were sampled from a woman between 25 and 40 years old in good health and CMV-seronegative.

This clone was picked up one time. The chain carries TRBV7-9 and TRBJ2-1; no firm D call. Between the trimmed V and J ends, which lost 1 base and 6 bases, there was a span of 10 bases. Germline V gene lookup returns CDR1 SEHNR and CDR2 FQNEAQ (reference sequence). CDR3 length: 14 residues. CDR3 region: CASSLEYLGNEQFF. DNA of the CDR3: TGTGCCAGCAGCTTAGAATATTTGGGCAATGAGCAGTTCTTC.

This sequence joins TRBV14 and TRBJ2-1, with 9 bases matching TRBD1. Germline values: CDR1 SGHDN, CDR2 FVKESK. The junction had 5 bases not matched to a gene; V was cut back by 1 base and J by 1 base. The CDR3 is 17 residues long. The CDR3 DNA sequence: TGTGCCAGCAGCCAAGTCGGGACAGGGAGGTCCTACAATGAGCAGTTCTTC. It encodes CASSQVGTGRSYNEQFF.

J is TRBJ2-7 and V is TRBV28, with unresolved D. Germline CDR1 is MDHEN and CDR2 is SYDVKM. V was trimmed by 5 bases and J by 8 bases, leaving 13 bases between them. This CDR3 is built from 12 residues. CDR3 sequence (DNA): TGTGCCAGCAGTGGCTTCGAGGAGAAGCAGTACTTC. Encoded protein: CASSGFEEKQYF.

The chain joins TRBV7-2 to TRBJ1-1; D gene unclear. The CDR3 runs to 14 residues. V was trimmed by 8 bases and J by 0 bases, leaving 13 bases between them. Germline loops: CDR1 SGHTA, CDR2 FQGNSA. CDR3 amino acids: CASSLSNVNTEAFF. The CDR3 bases are TGTGCCAGCTCCCTCTCTAACGTGAACACTGAAGCTTTCTTT.

The V and J genes are TRBV2 and TRBJ2-7; 8 nucleotides align to TRBD1. Germline V gene sequence: CDR1 SNHLY, CDR2 FYNNEI. V trimming: 5 bases; J trimming: 4 bases; junction bases outside the gene matches: 4. The CDR3 is 13 amino acids. The CDR3 DNA follows: TGTGCCAGCAGTCGCGACAGGGGATACGAGCAGTACTTC. Translating it yields CASSRDRGYEQYF.

V usage is TRBV29-1 and J usage is TRBJ2-1; 8 bases fit TRBD2. The CDR3 is 13 residues long. J gave up 9 bases and V 3 bases, and 7 bases lay outside the gene matches. CDR1 SQVTM and CDR2 ANQGSEA come from the germline V gene. DNA of the CDR3: TGCAGCGTTGACATCGGGAGGGCAGGTGAGCAGTTCTTC. It is translated as CSVDIGRAGEQFF.

With respect to this clone: Distinct nucleotide sequences in the sample also encode this CDR3. The rearrangement links TRBV9 to TRBJ2-3, with 8 bases matching TRBD2. V dropped 2 bases and J dropped 0; count of bases not matched to a gene: 2. Germline CDR1 is SGDLS and CDR2 is YYNGEE. This CDR3 is 15 amino acids long. The CDR3 reads CASSVGLASTDTQYF. The DNA for the CDR3 is TGTGCCAGCAGCGTTGGACTAGCAAGCACAGATACGCAGTATTTT.

The chain recombines TRBV27 with TRBJ2-7, with 9 bases that match TRBD1. V shed 4 bases and J 4 bases; nucleotides not matched to a gene: 5. The germline V gene has CDR1 MNHEY and CDR2 SMNVEV (reference sequence). The CDR3 covers 14 residues. DNA for the CDR3: TGTGCCAGCAGTTGGGGACAGGGTCGTTACGAGCAGTACTTC. It yields the protein CASSWGQGRYEQYF.

The chain recombines TRBV7-8 with TRBJ2-7; D call uncertain. V lost 5 bases and J 1 base, leaving 3 bases between the germline ends. This CDR3 has 11 residues. Per germline, CDR1 SGHVS and CDR2 FQNEAQ. The CDR3 is CASSTSYEQYF. Here the CDR3 DNA reads TGTGCCAGCAGCACGTCCTACGAGCAGTACTTC.

Only one count was recorded for this clone. The chain combines TRBV7-9 with TRBJ2-3; D is perhaps TRBD1 or TRBD2 (6 bases each). CDR3 length: 16 residues. Between the trimmed V and J ends, which lost 2 bases and 2 bases, there was a span of 14 bases. CDR1 is SEHNR, CDR2 FQNEAQ, per germline (reference sequence). This CDR3 reads CASSLLQGGPTDTQYF. The CDR3 nucleotides read TGTGCCAGCAGCTTACTACAGGGAGGCCCCACAGATACGCAGTATTTT.

V is TRBV7-2 and J is TRBJ2-1; 8 positions agree with TRBD1. J was trimmed by 9 bases and V by 5 bases; bases with no gene match: 12. The CDR3 sequence is 15 residues long. From germline, CDR1 is SGHTA and CDR2 FQGNSA. The CDR3: CASSRDRRIQGEQFF. The CDR3 DNA is TGTGCCAGCAGCCGGGACAGGAGGATTCAGGGTGAGCAGTTCTTC.

This clone was counted a single time. The chain recombines TRBV4-1 with TRBJ2-3, with TRBD2 identical over 10 bases. Germline V CDR1 and CDR2: MGHRA, YSYEKL. V was pared by 6 bases and J by 3 bases, with 15 bases of the junction left unmatched. CDR3 length: 18 residues. CDR3 sequence reads: CASRPDRGGSGRTDTQYF. CDR3 DNA: TGCGCCAGCAGACCCGACAGGGGAGGTAGCGGGAGGACAGATACGCAGTATTTT.

J is TRBJ2-3 and V is TRBV9; 9 bases match TRBD2. CDR1 SGDLS and CDR2 YYNGEE come from the germline V gene. Trimming at V came to 5 bases and at J to 5 bases, leaving 3 bases not matched to a gene. The CDR3 has 13 residues. CDR3 residues: CASSGSGRDTQYF. In DNA, the CDR3 is TGTGCCAGCAGTGGTAGCGGGAGAGATACGCAGTATTTT.

The V call is TRBV7-9, the J call TRBJ2-5, with 11 positions matching TRBD2. This CDR3 has 14 amino acids. J lost 5 bases, V lost 3 bases, and 2 bases had no gene match. Germline V gene data show CDR1 as SEHNR and CDR2 as FQNEAQ (reference sequence). As DNA, the CDR3 is TGTGCCAGCAGCTTGTTAGCGGGAGGGGAGACCCAGTACTTC. This translates into CASSLLAGGETQYF.

The chain carries TRBV7-8 and TRBJ2-5; perhaps TRBD2 as D (5 bases). V lost 5 bases to trimming and J lost 5 bases, with 9 bases between them. Germline CDR1 and CDR2: SGHVS and FQNEAQ. This CDR3 comprises 12 residues. In DNA, the CDR3 is TGTGCCAGCAGCGGACTTGGGGAGACCCAGTACTTC. It translates to CASSGLGETQYF.

V gene TRBV25-1 combines with J gene TRBJ2-5; no clear D. The CDR3 has 12 amino acids. Germline-derived CDR1 and CDR2 are MGHDK and SYGVNS. The V end was cut by 5 bases, the J end by 5 bases, with 9 bases between. CDR3 in amino acids: CASSKIRETQYF. The CDR3, as DNA: TGTGCCAGCAGTAAAATTAGGGAGACCCAGTACTTC.

The chain recombines TRBV30 with TRBJ2-5; D perhaps matches TRBD1 (6 bases). Germline CDR1 and CDR2: GTSNPN and SVGIG (reference sequence). Trimming left V 3 bases short and J 4 bases short, with 6 bases between. The CDR3 consists of 11 residues. The CDR3 region is CAWRGAETQYF. The DNA for the CDR3 is TGTGCCTGGAGGGGGGCAGAGACCCAGTACTTC. Together with reference TRBV30 and TRBJ2-5, the CDR3 gives the full variable domain: SQTIHQWPATLVQPVGSPLSLECTVEGTSNPNLYWYRQAAGRGLQLLFYSVGIGQISSEVPQNLSASRPQDRQFILSSKKLLLSDSGFYLCAWRGAETQYFGPGTRLLVL.

This clone was found a few times. J is TRBJ1-5 and V is TRBV11-3, with D possibly being TRBD1 (5 bases). The CDR3 loop spans 15 amino acids. Trimming cost V 7 bases and J 5 bases, with 18 bases left between them. Per the germline V gene, CDR1 is SGHNT and CDR2 is YENEEA. The CDR3 bases are TGTGCCAGCAACCAATCTGGGGGTCGGGATCAGCCCCAGCATTTT. Translation gives CASNQSGGRDQPQHF.